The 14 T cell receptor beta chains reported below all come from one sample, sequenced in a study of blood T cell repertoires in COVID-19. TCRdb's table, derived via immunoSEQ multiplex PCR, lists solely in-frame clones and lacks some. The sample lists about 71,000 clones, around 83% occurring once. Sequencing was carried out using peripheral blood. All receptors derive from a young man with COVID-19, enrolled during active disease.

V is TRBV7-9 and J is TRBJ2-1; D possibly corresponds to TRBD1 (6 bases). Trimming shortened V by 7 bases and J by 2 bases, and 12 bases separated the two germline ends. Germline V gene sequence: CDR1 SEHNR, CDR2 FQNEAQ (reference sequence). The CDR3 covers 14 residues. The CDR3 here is CASTKDRAYNEQFF. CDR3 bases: TGTGCCAGCACCAAGGACAGAGCCTACAATGAGCAGTTCTTC.

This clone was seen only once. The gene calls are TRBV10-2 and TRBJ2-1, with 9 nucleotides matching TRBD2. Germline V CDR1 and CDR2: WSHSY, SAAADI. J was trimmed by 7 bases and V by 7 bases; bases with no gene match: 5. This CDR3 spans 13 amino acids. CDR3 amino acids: CASNSGRSNEQFF. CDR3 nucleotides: TGCGCCAGCAACAGCGGGAGGAGTAATGAGCAGTTCTTC.

CDR3 DNA: TGTGCCAGCCGACCCGGAGCTGATGAGCAGTTCTTC. Translating it yields CASRPGADEQFF. The gene calls are TRBV25-1 and TRBJ2-1; D remains ambiguous. V was shortened by 8 bases and J by 8 bases, with 13 bases between the two germline ends. This CDR3 is 12 amino acids long. Looked up from germline, CDR1 is MGHDK and CDR2 is SYGVNS.

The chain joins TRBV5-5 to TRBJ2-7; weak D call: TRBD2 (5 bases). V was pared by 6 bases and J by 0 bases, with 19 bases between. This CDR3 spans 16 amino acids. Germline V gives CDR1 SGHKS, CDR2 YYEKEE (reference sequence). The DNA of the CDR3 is TGTGCCAGCAACCTTCGGGGAATGGCTAGCTCCTACGAGCAGTACTTC. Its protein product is CASNLRGMASSYEQYF. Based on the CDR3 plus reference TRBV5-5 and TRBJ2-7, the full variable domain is DAGVTQSPTHLIKTRGQQVTLRCSPISGHKSVSWYQQVLGQGPQFIFQYYEKEERGRGNFPDRFSARQFPNYSSELNVNALLLGDSALYLCASNLRGMASSYEQYFGPGTRLTVT.

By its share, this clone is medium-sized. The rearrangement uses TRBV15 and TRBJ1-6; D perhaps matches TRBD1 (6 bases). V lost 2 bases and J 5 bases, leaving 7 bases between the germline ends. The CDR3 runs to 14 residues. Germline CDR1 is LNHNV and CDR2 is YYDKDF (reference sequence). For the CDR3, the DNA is TGTGCCACCAGCAGAAACAGGGATAATTCACCCCTCCACTTT. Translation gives CATSRNRDNSPLHF.

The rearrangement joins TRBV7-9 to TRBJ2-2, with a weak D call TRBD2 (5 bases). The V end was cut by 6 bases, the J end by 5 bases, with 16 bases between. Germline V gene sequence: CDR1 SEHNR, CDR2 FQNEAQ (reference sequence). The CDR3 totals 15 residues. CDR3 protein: CASSVQSGGTGELFF. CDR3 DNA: TGTGCCAGCAGTGTTCAAAGTGGAGGAACCGGGGAGCTGTTTTTT. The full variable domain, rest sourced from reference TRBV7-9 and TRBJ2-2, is DTGVSQNPRHKITKRGQNVTFRCDPISEHNRLYWYRQTLGQGPEFLTYFQNEAQLEKSRLLSDRFSAERPKGSFSTLEIQRTEQGDSAMYLCASSVQSGGTGELFFGEGSRLTVL.

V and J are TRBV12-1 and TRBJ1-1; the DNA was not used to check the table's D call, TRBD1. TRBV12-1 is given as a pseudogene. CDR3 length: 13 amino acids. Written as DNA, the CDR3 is TGTGCCACCGCGACAGGGGGGAACACTGAAGCTTTCTTT. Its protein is CATATGGNTEAFF.

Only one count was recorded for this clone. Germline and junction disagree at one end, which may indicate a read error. The CDR3 here is CASTVRDNEAPGF. In nucleotides, the CDR3 is TGTGCCAGCACCGTTCGGGACAACGAGGCTCCTGGCTTC. V is TRBV7-2 and J is TRBJ2-7; maybe TRBD1 (6 bases). From germline, CDR1 is SGHTA and CDR2 FQGNSA. The CDR3 is 13 residues long.

Here the CDR3 DNA reads TGTGCCAGCAGTCGATCGTCAGGGCTTCACCAGCCCCAGCATTTT. Encoded protein: CASSRSSGLHQPQHF. The chain joins TRBV7-8 to TRBJ1-5, with D possibly matching TRBD1 (5 bases). CDR1 and CDR2 (germline): SGHVS, FQNEAQ. The V gene lost 6 bases and the J gene lost 7 bases, with 19 bases spanning the gap. The CDR3 is 15 amino acids.

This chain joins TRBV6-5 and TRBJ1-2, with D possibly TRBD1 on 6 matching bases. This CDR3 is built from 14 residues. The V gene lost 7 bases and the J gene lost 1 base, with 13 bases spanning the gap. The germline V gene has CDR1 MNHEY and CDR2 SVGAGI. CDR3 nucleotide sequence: TGTGCCAGCACTTCTCCCAGGGGTAACTATGGCTACACCTTC. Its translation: CASTSPRGNYGYTF.

CDR3 residues: CASSVRLAGGPYEQYF. The CDR3 DNA follows: TGTGCCAGCAGCGTAAGACTAGCGGGAGGGCCCTACGAGCAGTACTTC. The chain combines TRBV9 with TRBJ2-7; 14 positions match TRBD2. V shed 1 base and J 2 bases; nucleotides not matched to a gene: 2. The CDR3 consists of 16 residues. CDR1 is SGDLS and CDR2 is YYNGEE in the germline V gene.

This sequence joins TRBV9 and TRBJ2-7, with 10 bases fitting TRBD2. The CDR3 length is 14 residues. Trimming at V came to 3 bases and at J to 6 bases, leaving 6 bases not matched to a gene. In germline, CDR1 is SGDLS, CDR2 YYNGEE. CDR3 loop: CASSGASGSREQYF. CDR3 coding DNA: TGTGCCAGCAGCGGGGCTAGCGGGAGTCGCGAGCAGTACTTC.

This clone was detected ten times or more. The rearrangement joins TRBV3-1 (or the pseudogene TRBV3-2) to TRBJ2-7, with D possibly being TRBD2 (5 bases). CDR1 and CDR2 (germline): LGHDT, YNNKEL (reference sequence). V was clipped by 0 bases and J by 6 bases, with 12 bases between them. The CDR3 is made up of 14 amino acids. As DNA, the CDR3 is TGTGCCAGCAGCCAAGATTGGGCGGCGGGCGAGCAGTACTTC. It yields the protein CASSQDWAAGEQYF.

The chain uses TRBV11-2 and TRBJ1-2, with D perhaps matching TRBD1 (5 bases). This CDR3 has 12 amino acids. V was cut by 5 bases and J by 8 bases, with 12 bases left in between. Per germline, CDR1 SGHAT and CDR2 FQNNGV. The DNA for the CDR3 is TGTGCCAGCAGCATAAGGGGAGGGGGCTACACCTTC. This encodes CASSIRGGGYTF.